The clone carrying this T cell receptor beta chain was observed a few times. What it binds is not known. Primed by a sample-barcoded 5' primer and a J-beta primer mix, a second PCR proceeded for 7 to 11 cycles. TCRdb reanalysed the 5' RACE reads using MiXCR and keeps one entry per CDR3 protein. The sample yields roughly 1,700,000 distinct CDR3 sequences, approximately 28% seen once. The source of the sample is a study of blood T cells in healthy people across ages. Trimming stripped 0 bases from V and 0 bases from J, with 11 bases between. The CDR3 spans 16 residues. Germline V lookup: CDR1 MNHGY, CDR2 SAAAGT. Study-level results: With donor CMV status unknown, expanded clonotype changes were possibly confounded.

This receptor was taken from a young woman in good health. Material for sequencing was blood. The chain joins TRBV6-8 to TRBJ2-5; TRBD2 might be the D (7 bases). CDR3 coding DNA: TGTGCCAGCAGTTACTCCCCCGGGGGGCACCAAGAGACCCAGTACTTC. Its protein is CASSYSPGGHQETQYF.